This T cell receptor beta chain was sequenced in a study of CXCR3-negative and CXCR3-positive naive CD8 T cells. Study outcomes and limitations: Naive CXCR3-positive and CXCR3-negative cells shared similar TRBV-TRBJ usage, unlike memory cells. Hydrophobicity was higher for TRB CDR3s found in CXCR3-positive naive cells than in CXCR3-negative naive cells.

To note about this clonotype: Its antigen is not known.

The libraries of TRB cDNA were constructed through 5' RACE using UMI labels. TCRdb re-called the 5' RACE reads; every CDR3 protein appears as one record, without DNA. This sample's table has approximately 66,000 distinct CDR3 sequences. Germline V lookup: CDR1 SGHRS, CDR2 YFSETQ. This CDR3 has 14 residues. CD45RO-CCR7+CD27+CD95- expression identified naive CD8+ T cells. V is TRBV5-1 and J is TRBJ2-7; TCRdb's assignment of TRBD1 cannot be checked, as there is no DNA. Sequenced sample: naive CXCR3- CD8+ T cells from blood. The subset here: CD45RO-CCR7+CD27+CD95- naive CD8+ T cells lacking CXCR3 (TNR3-). The TCR comes from a human donor in good health. Some clones in this sample may be carry-over from other donors' samples. The CDR3 sequence: CASSLTGGTYEQYF.